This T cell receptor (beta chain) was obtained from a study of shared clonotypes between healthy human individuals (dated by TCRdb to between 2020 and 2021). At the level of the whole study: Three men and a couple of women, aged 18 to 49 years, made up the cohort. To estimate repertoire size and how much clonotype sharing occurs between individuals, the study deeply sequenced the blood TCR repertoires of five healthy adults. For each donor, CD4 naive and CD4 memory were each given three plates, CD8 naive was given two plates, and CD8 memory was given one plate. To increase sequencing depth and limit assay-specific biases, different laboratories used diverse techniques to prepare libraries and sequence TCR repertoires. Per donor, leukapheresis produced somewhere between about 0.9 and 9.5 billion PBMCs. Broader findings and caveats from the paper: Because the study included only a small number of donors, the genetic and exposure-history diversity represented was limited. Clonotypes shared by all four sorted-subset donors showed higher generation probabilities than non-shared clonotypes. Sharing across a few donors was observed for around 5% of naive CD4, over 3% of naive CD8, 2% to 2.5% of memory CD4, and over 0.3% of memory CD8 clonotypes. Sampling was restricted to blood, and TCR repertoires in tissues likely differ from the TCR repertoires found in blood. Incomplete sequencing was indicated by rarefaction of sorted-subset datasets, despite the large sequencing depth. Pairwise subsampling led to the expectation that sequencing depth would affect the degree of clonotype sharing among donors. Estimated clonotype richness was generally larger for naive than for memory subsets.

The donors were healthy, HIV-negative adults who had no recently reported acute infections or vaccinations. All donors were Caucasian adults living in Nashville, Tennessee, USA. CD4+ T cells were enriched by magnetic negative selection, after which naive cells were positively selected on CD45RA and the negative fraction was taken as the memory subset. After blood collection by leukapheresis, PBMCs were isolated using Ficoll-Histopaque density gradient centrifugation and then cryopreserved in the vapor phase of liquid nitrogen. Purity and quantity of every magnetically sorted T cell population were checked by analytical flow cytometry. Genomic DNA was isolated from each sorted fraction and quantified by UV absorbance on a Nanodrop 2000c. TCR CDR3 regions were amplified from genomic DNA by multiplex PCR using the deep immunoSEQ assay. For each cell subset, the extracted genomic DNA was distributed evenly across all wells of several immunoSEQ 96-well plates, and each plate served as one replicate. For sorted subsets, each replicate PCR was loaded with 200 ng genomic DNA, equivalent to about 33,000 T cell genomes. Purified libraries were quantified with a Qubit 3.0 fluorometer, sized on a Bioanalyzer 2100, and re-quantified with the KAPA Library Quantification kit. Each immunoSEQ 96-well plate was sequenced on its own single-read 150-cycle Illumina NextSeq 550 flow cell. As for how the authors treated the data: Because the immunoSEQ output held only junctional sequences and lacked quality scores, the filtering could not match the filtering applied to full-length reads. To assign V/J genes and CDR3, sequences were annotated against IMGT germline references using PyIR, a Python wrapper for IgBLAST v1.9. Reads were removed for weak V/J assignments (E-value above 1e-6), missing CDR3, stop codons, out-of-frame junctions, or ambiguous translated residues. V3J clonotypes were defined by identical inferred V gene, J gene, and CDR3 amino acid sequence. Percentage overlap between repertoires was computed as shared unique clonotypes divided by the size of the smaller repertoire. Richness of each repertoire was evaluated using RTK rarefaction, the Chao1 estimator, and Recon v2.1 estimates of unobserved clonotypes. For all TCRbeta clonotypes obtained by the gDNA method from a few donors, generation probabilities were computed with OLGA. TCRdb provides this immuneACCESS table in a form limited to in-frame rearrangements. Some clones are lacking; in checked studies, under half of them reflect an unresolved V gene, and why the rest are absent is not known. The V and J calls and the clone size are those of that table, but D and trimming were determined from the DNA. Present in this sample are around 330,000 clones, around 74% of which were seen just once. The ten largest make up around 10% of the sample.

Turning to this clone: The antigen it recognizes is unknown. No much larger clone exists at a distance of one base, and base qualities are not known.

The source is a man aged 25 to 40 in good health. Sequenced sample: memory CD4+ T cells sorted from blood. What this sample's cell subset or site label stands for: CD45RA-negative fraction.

The CDR3: CASTGVTGELFF. The DNA sequence is as follows: TGTGCCAGCACAGGGGTCACCGGGGAGCTGTTTTTT. This receptor chain uses TRBV6-5 and TRBJ2-2; a tentative D call is TRBD1 (6 bases match). Based on the germline V gene, the CDR1 and CDR2 sequences are MNHEY and SVGAGI. V is clipped by 7 bases and J by 4 bases, and the sequence between their germline boundaries is 7 bases long. From its cysteine to its phenylalanine, the CDR3 spans 12 amino acids. Only the CDR3 DNA is retained, 36 bases long and in frame from the first base.